This passage covers 25 T cell receptor beta chains from one sample sequenced in a study of blood T cell repertoires in COVID-19. TCRdb keeps only in-frame clones here, not all; method: immunoSEQ multiplex PCR. The profile shows some 150,000 clones, under 85% of them singletons. The sample comprised peripheral blood. The receptors shown here come from a human donor in a cohort sampled during active COVID-19.

The chain has TRBV5-6 and TRBJ2-3, with 13 bases that match TRBD2. Trimming at V came to 4 bases and at J to 4 bases, leaving 6 bases not matched to a gene. Per the germline V gene, CDR1 is SGHDT and CDR2 is YYEEEE. The CDR3 spans 16 residues. Here the CDR3 DNA reads TGTGCCAGCAGCCGAGGGACTAGCGGGGTATCAGATACGCAGTATTTT. As protein: CASSRGTSGVSDTQYF.

The CDR3 sequence: CASSGVGNTDTQYF. DNA of the CDR3: TGTGCCAGCAGTGGGGTCGGGAACACAGATACGCAGTATTTT. This chain uses TRBV2 with TRBJ2-3, with D possibly being TRBD2 (5 bases). Germline CDR1 SNHLY, CDR2 FYNNEI. Trimming left V 4 bases short and J 2 bases short, with 10 bases between. The CDR3 is 14 amino acids.

As for this clone: The junction departs from germline at one end; a sequencing error may be responsible. The genes are TRBV10-3 and TRBJ1-2; the match to TRBD1 covers 7 bases. The germline V gene encodes CDR1 ENHRY and CDR2 SYGVKD. CDR3 length: 11 residues. In nucleotides, the CDR3 is TGTGCCATCAGTGGTGACAGGGCTTACCTCTTC. Its translation: CAISGDRAYLF.

V gene TRBV6-6 combines with J gene TRBJ2-7; 10 nucleotides align to TRBD1. The CDR3 spans 16 residues. Unmatched junction bases numbered 14, after V lost 6 bases and J lost 6 bases. Germline CDR1 reads MNHNY; CDR2 reads SVGAGI (reference sequence). CDR3 sequence (DNA): TGTGCCAGCAGCAACAAGGGGGGACAGGGGAAAGGCGAGCAGTACTTC. The encoded protein is CASSNKGGQGKGEQYF.

This clone has just a few counts. The chain links TRBV4-3 to TRBJ1-5; no clear D gene. The germline V gene encodes CDR1 LGHNA and CDR2 YSLEER. V lost 2 bases to trimming and J lost 2 bases, with 10 bases between them. CDR3 size: 15 residues. CDR3 region: CASSQRSEGNQPQHF. CDR3 in DNA: TGCGCCAGCAGCCAAAGGTCAGAGGGCAATCAGCCCCAGCATTTT.

This sequence joins TRBV4-2 and TRBJ2-1; 9 bases agree with TRBD2. V was clipped by 0 bases and J by 7 bases; unmatched bases: 7. This CDR3 contains 16 residues. Germline V gene sequence: CDR1 LGHNA, CDR2 YNFKEQ. The DNA of the CDR3 is TGTGCCAGCAGCCAAGAAGTAGGCGGGGGGGCGAATGAGCAGTTCTTC. This codes for CASSQEVGGGANEQFF.

This clone was observed a few times. The CDR3 here is CSASRTGSLNTEAFF. CDR3 sequence (DNA): TGCAGTGCTAGTAGGACAGGGAGTTTGAACACTGAAGCTTTCTTT. The chain is built from TRBV20-1 and TRBJ1-1; 8 bases match TRBD1. There are 15 residues in the CDR3. The V gene's germline CDR1 is DFQATT and CDR2 SNEGSKA (reference sequence). With 3 bases clipped from V and 0 bases from J, the junction kept 6 bases outside the gene matches.

V is TRBV28 and J is TRBJ1-4; no definite D call. The germline V gene has CDR1 MDHEN and CDR2 SYDVKM. The CDR3 has 10 amino acids. Trimming shortened V by 8 bases and J by 14 bases, and 12 bases separated the two germline ends. Here the CDR3 reads CASGERGLFF. Here the CDR3 DNA reads TGTGCCAGCGGCGAAAGAGGGCTGTTTTTT. Full variable domain (outside the CDR3, taken from reference TRBV28 and TRBJ1-4): DVKVTQSSRYLVKRTGEKVFLECVQDMDHENMFWYRQDPGLGLRLIYFSYDVKMKEKGDIPEGYSVSREKKERFSLILESASTNQTSMYLCASGERGLFFGSGTQLSVL.

The chain carries TRBV4-2 and TRBJ2-3, with 8 bases identical to TRBD1. This CDR3 comprises 14 residues. Germline trimming cut 4 bases from V and 4 bases from J; bases unmatched to any gene: 4. Germline V CDR1 and CDR2: LGHNA, YNFKEQ. This CDR3 is CASSRGQGSDTQYF. DNA of the CDR3: TGTGCCAGCAGCCGAGGACAGGGCTCAGATACGCAGTATTTT.

The chain couples TRBV4-1 to TRBJ1-4; D is possibly TRBD1 (6 bases). V lost 0 bases and J 1 base, leaving 15 bases between the germline ends. The CDR3 runs to 18 residues. Germline V gene lookup returns CDR1 MGHRA and CDR2 YSYEKL. CDR3 bases: TGCGCCAGCAGCCAAGATTACGGGGGGGGGCTAACTAATGAAAAACTGTTTTTT. Protein product: CASSQDYGGGLTNEKLFF.

V and J are TRBV28 and TRBJ2-2; D remains unclear. The V gene's germline CDR1 is MDHEN and CDR2 SYDVKM. The V and J ends lost 1 base and 2 bases respectively, with 8 bases between them. The CDR3 runs to 15 residues. The CDR3 bases are TGTGCCAGCAGTTTATTCCCTTCTAACACCGGGGAGCTGTTTTTT. This gives the protein CASSLFPSNTGELFF. The variable domain in full, completed from reference TRBV28 and TRBJ2-2, reads DVKVTQSSRYLVKRTGEKVFLECVQDMDHENMFWYRQDPGLGLRLIYFSYDVKMKEKGDIPEGYSVSREKKERFSLILESASTNQTSMYLCASSLFPSNTGELFFGEGSRLTVL.

The chain is built from TRBV6-1 and TRBJ1-6, with D maybe TRBD1 (5 bases). Trimming removed 2 bases at V and 14 bases at J, with 19 bases between. The germline V gene has CDR1 MNHNS and CDR2 SASEGT. The CDR3 extends over 15 amino acids. CDR3 bases: TGTGCCAGCAGTGAAAGCGGGACCCTATTCGAGGCCCTCCACTTT. This codes for CASSESGTLFEALHF.

The chain employs TRBV19 and TRBJ1-5; no firm D call. CDR3 length: 15 residues. V lost 3 bases and J 4 bases, leaving 13 bases between the germline ends. Germline V gene data show CDR1 as LNHDA and CDR2 as SQIVND (reference sequence). The CDR3 loop is CASSMNSGFNQPQHF. Written as DNA, the CDR3 is TGTGCCAGTAGTATGAACAGCGGTTTTAATCAGCCCCAGCATTTT.

The chain carries TRBV4-3 and TRBJ1-5, with D hard to call. The germline V and J ends were trimmed by 1 base and 5 bases, with 6 bases remaining between them. Per germline, CDR1 LGHNA and CDR2 YSLEER. The CDR3 sequence is 13 residues long. CDR3 region: CASSQAPDQPQHF. The CDR3 bases are TGCGCCAGCAGCCAAGCGCCGGATCAGCCCCAGCATTTT.

The chain links TRBV7-3 to TRBJ2-7; 8 nucleotides align to TRBD2. The CDR3 extends over 15 amino acids. Per the germline V gene, CDR1 is SGHTA and CDR2 is FQGTGA. Unmatched junction bases numbered 8, after V lost 2 bases and J lost 5 bases. CDR3 nucleotides: TGTGCCAGCAGCTTATTGGCGGGGGGTATGGACGAGCAGTACTTC. Translating gives CASSLLAGGMDEQYF.

J is TRBJ1-6 and V is TRBV4-1; a weak D match, TRBD1 (5 bases). The CDR3 runs to 15 residues. Per the germline V gene, CDR1 is MGHRA and CDR2 is YSYEKL. The germline V and J ends were trimmed by 1 base and 14 bases, with 18 bases remaining between them. CDR3 DNA: TGCGCCAGCAGCCAAGTAGAAGGGGCCGAAAGTTCCCTCCACTTT. This gives the protein CASSQVEGAESSLHF.

The chain has TRBV7-9 and TRBJ2-1, with 8 bases that match TRBD2. This CDR3 region has 16 residues. The germline V gene has CDR1 SEHNR and CDR2 FQNEAQ (reference sequence). The J segment lost 5 bases and the V segment lost 0 bases, leaving 6 bases of the junction unmatched. CDR3 bases: TGTGCCAGCAGCTTAGCTTCGGGGGGGCCTCACAATGAGCAGTTCTTC. It codes for CASSLASGGPHNEQFF. Full variable domain (rest looked up from reference TRBV7-9 and TRBJ2-1): DTGVSQNPRHKITKRGQNVTFRCDPISEHNRLYWYRQTLGQGPEFLTYFQNEAQLEKSRLLSDRFSAERPKGSFSTLEIQRTEQGDSAMYLCASSLASGGPHNEQFFGPGTRLTVL.

The chain combines TRBV11-2 with TRBJ1-3; D might be TRBD1 (6 bases). The V end was cut by 2 bases, the J end by 0 bases, with 17 bases between. CDR1 and CDR2 (germline): SGHAT, FQNNGV. This CDR3 spans 18 amino acids. CDR3 in amino acids: CASSLPTEGVSSGNTIYF. The CDR3 DNA reads as TGTGCCAGCAGCTTACCAACAGAGGGGGTGAGCTCTGGAAACACCATATATTTT.

The rearrangement uses TRBV19 and TRBJ2-2; 10 bases are a match to TRBD1. After removal of 6 bases from V and 6 bases from J, the junction contained 7 bases not matched to a gene. The CDR3 covers 15 residues. Germline V gives CDR1 LNHDA, CDR2 SQIVND (reference sequence). The CDR3 sequence: CASRSGTGVSGELFF. Here the CDR3 DNA reads TGTGCCAGTAGATCAGGGACAGGGGTTTCCGGGGAGCTGTTTTTT.

The CDR3 sequence is CASSIDRRGGAIMNTEAFF. CDR3 sequence (DNA): TGTGCCAGTAGTATAGATCGGCGGGGGGGCGCGATAATGAACACTGAAGCTTTCTTT. J is TRBJ1-1 and V is TRBV19; D might be TRBD1 (6 bases). The CDR3 is 19 residues long. Germline V gene lookup returns CDR1 LNHDA and CDR2 SQIVND (reference sequence). Trimming took 0 bases from V and 0 from J, leaving 20 bases between them.

The J gene is TRBJ2-3, the V gene TRBV5-5, with 10 bases identical to TRBD2. CDR1 and CDR2 (germline): SGHKS, YYEKEE (reference sequence). The CDR3 runs to 15 residues. Unmatched junction bases numbered 2, after V lost 1 base and J lost 3 bases. The CDR3 reads CASSLLAGATDTQYF. In DNA, the CDR3 is TGTGCCAGCAGCTTGCTAGCGGGGGCAACAGATACGCAGTATTTT.

The gene calls are TRBV20-1 and TRBJ2-1, with D possibly TRBD2 on 5 matching bases. V gave up 3 bases and J gave up 13 bases, with 13 bases separating them. Germline V gene data show CDR1 as DFQATT and CDR2 as SNEGSKA (reference sequence). This CDR3 has 11 amino acids. This CDR3 is CSASGERFQFF. CDR3 nucleotides: TGCAGTGCTAGTGGGGAGCGTTTTCAGTTCTTC.

The chain couples TRBV5-1 to TRBJ2-7, with D maybe TRBD1 (6 bases). The CDR3 spans 20 residues. V shed 0 bases and J shed 0 bases, with 25 bases lying between them. Per the germline V gene, CDR1 is SGHRS and CDR2 is YFSETQ. Written as DNA, the CDR3 is TGCGCCAGCAGCTTGGGGTGGGCAGGGGCCGCCTCGTTAAGCTCCTACGAGCAGTACTTC. It encodes CASSLGWAGAASLSSYEQYF. Combining the CDR3 with reference TRBV5-1 and TRBJ2-7 gives the whole variable domain KAGVTQTPRYLIKTRGQQVTLSCSPISGHRSVSWYQQTPGQGLQFLFEYFSETQRNKGNFPGRFSGRQFSNSRSEMNVSTLELGDSALYLCASSLGWAGAASLSSYEQYFGPGTRLTVT.

The chain uses TRBV10-1 and TRBJ2-7; unclear D gene. With 8 bases removed from V and 3 bases from J, the gap between germline ends came to 8 bases. The CDR3 covers 11 residues. Germline V lookup: CDR1 WNHNN, CDR2 SYGVQD (reference sequence). The CDR3 DNA is TGCGCCAGCCCCATTGTCTACGAGCAGTACTTC. Amino acids: CASPIVYEQYF.

This sequence joins TRBV6-5 and TRBJ1-1; the match to TRBD1 covers 9 bases. This CDR3 is built from 15 residues. CDR1 MNHEY and CDR2 SVGAGI come from the germline V gene. Trimming at V came to 1 base and at J to 5 bases, leaving 5 bases not matched to a gene. CDR3 residues: CASSYLPGQGTEAFF. In nucleotides, the CDR3 is TGTGCCAGCAGTTACTTGCCGGGACAGGGAACTGAAGCTTTCTTT.